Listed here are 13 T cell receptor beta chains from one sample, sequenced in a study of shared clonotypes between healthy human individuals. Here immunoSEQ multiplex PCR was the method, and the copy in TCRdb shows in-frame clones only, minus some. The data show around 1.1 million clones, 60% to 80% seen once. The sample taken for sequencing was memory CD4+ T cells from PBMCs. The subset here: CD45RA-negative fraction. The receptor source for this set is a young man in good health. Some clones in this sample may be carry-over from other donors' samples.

This CDR3 is CASGGLAGGRVEQFF. The CDR3 DNA reads TGTGCCTCTGGTGGGCTAGCGGGAGGCCGGGTTGAGCAGTTCTTC. The chain joins TRBV28 to TRBJ2-1; 11 bases map to TRBD2. Germline trimming cut 11 bases from V and 9 bases from J; bases unmatched to any gene: 15. The V gene's germline CDR1 is MDHEN and CDR2 SYDVKM. The CDR3 totals 15 residues.

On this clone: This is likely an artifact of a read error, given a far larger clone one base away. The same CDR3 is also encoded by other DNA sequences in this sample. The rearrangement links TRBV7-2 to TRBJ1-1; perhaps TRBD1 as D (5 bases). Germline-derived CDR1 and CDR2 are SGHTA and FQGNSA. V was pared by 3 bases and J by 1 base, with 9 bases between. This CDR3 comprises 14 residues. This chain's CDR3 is CASSLAGRNTEAFF. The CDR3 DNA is TGTGCCAGCAGCTTGGCAGGGAGGAACACTGAAGCTTTCTTT.

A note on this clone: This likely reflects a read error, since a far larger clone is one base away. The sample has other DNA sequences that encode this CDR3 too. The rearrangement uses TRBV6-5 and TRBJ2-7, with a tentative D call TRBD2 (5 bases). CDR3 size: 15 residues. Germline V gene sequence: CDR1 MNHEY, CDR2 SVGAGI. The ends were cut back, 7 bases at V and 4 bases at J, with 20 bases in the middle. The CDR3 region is CASNPAGGLTYEQYF. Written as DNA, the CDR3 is TGTGCCAGCAATCCAGCAGGAGGACTGACATACGAGCAGTACTTC.

The chain's CDR3 is CATYGDTGLNNEQFF. CDR3 sequence (DNA): TGTGCCACCTACGGGGACACGGGTCTTAACAATGAGCAGTTCTTC. The V and J genes are TRBV15 and TRBJ2-1; D is perhaps TRBD1 (6 bases). Trimming took 8 bases from V and 5 from J, leaving 19 bases between them. The CDR3 loop spans 15 amino acids. Per germline, CDR1 LNHNV and CDR2 YYDKDF (reference sequence).

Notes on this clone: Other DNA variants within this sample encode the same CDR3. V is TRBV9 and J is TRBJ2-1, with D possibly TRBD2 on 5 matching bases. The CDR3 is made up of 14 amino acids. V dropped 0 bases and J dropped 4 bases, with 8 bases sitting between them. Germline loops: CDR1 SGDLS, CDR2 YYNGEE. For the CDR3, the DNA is TGTGCCAGCAGCGTAGGCGGGTATTACAATGAGCAGTTCTTC. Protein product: CASSVGGYYNEQFF.

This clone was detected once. For the CDR3, the DNA is TGTGCCAGCAGCCCGAGCGCCGGGAGCAATCAGCCCCAGCATTTT. This translates into CASSPSAGSNQPQHF. The chain recombines TRBV7-2 with TRBJ1-5; no definite D call. Trimming removed 5 bases from V and 1 base from J, with 12 bases in between. The CDR3 loop spans 15 amino acids. Germline CDR1 and CDR2: SGHTA and FQGNSA.

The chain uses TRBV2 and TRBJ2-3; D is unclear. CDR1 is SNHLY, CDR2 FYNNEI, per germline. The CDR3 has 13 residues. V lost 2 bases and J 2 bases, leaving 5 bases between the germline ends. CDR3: CASSEQTTDTQYF. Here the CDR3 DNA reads TGTGCCAGCAGTGAACAAACCACAGATACGCAGTATTTT.

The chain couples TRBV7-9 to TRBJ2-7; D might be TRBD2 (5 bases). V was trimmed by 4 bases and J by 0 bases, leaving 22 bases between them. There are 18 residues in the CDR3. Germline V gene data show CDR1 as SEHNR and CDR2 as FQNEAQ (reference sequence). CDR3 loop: CASSSAWGSAGLSYEQYF. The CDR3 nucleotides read TGTGCCAGCAGCTCGGCCTGGGGTTCCGCGGGCCTCTCCTACGAGCAGTACTTC.

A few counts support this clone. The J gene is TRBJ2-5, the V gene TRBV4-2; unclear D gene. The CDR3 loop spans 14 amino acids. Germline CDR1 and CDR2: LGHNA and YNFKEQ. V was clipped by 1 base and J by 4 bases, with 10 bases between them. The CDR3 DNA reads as TGTGCCAGCAGCCAAGGAAACCCCGGAGAGACCCAGTACTTC. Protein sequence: CASSQGNPGETQYF.

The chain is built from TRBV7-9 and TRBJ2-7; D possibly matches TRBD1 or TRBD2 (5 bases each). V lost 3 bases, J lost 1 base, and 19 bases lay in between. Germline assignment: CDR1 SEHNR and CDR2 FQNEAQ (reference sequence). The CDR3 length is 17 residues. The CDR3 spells CASSFFKPGTPSYEQYF. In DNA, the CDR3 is TGTGCCAGCAGCTTTTTCAAACCCGGGACCCCTTCCTACGAGCAGTACTTC. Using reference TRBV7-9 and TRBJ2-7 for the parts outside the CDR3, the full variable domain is DTGVSQNPRHKITKRGQNVTFRCDPISEHNRLYWYRQTLGQGPEFLTYFQNEAQLEKSRLLSDRFSAERPKGSFSTLEIQRTEQGDSAMYLCASSFFKPGTPSYEQYFGPGTRLTVT.

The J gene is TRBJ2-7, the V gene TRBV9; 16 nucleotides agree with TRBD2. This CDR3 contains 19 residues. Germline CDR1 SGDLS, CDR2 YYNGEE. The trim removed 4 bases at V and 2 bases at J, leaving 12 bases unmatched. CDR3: CASSPRAGLAGGIPYEQYF. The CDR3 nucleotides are TGTGCCAGCAGCCCCCGCGCGGGACTAGCGGGAGGGATTCCCTACGAGCAGTACTTC.

CDR3 sequence: CATGLAFRAYNEQFF. For the CDR3, the DNA is TGTGCGACGGGTCTAGCGTTCCGAGCCTACAATGAGCAGTTCTTC. The rearrangement joins TRBV7-2 to TRBJ2-1; D may be TRBD2 (6 bases). CDR1 and CDR2 from the germline V gene are SGHTA and FQGNSA. The CDR3 is 15 residues long.

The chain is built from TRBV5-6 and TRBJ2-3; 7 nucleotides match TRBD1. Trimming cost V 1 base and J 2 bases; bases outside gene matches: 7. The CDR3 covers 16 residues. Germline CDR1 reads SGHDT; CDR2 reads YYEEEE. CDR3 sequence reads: CASSLTLGQLTDTQYF. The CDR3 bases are TGTGCCAGCAGCTTGACCCTGGGACAGCTCACAGATACGCAGTATTTT.